The rows below give T cell receptor beta chains drawn from one sample of a study of CD8 T cells in ankylosing spondylitis. TCRdb itself ran the 5' RACE reads through MiXCR, one entry per CDR3 protein. The profile shows approximately 30,000 distinct CDR3 sequences, roughly 7.2% of them singletons. The specimen was blood, either unsorted or a sorted T cell fraction (not recorded which). These receptors originate from a male donor with ankylosing spondylitis or in good health (not recorded which). Each CDR3 is given without its conserved first and last residue. The order of the fields is D gene, J gene, clone size, V gene, CDR3 protein. The D gene is left open where the match is weak. Rows may omit the clone size; those that give it use once, few, many or a size class.

TRBD2	TRBJ2-1	many	TRBV6-2/TRBV6-3	ASSGLAGGSYNEQF
NA	TRBJ2-1	NA	TRBV10-2	ASSEVPRSEQF
NA	TRBJ2-3	NA	TRBV7-2	ASSLKSGDTQY
NA	TRBJ2-1	NA	TRBV5-1	ASSLRLPDDNEQF
TRBD2	TRBJ2-5	many	TRBV5-1	ASRSGSQETQY
NA	TRBJ2-3	medium-sized	TRBV20-1	SARDIQVGTDTQY
NA	TRBJ1-5	many	TRBV7-2	ASSFGSNQPQH
NA	TRBJ2-6	many	TRBV9	ASSWAGRSGANVLT
NA	TRBJ2-1	many	TRBV10-3	AIQSAQPSSYNEQF
TRBD2	TRBJ2-3	NA	TRBV28	ASSWTSTTDTQY
TRBD1	TRBJ2-7	many	TRBV7-8	ASSRGQGLPYEQY
NA	TRBJ2-7	many	TRBV10-1	ASFRVGYEQY
TRBD2	TRBJ2-1	many	TRBV3-1	ASSQDPPTGGEQF
TRBD1	TRBJ1-5	NA	TRBV19	ASTTDRFNQPQH
NA	TRBJ1-6	medium-sized	TRBV10-3	AISEGRDSPLH
NA	TRBJ2-3	many	TRBV28	ASSPSRERTQY
NA	TRBJ2-5	few	TRBV7-9	ASSLGAGMTETQY
NA	TRBJ2-3	many	TRBV20-1	SAQSGPPTDTQY
NA	TRBJ2-1	many	TRBV7-8	ASSLRGDAGNEQF
NA	TRBJ2-2	many	TRBV20-1	SARAELMNTGELF
NA	TRBJ1-5	NA	TRBV7-2	ASSFRQGRGNQPQH
NA	TRBJ2-3	many	TRBV24-1	ATSDPSVSTDTQY
TRBD2	TRBJ2-7	many	TRBV20-1	SVQAGASYEQY
NA	TRBJ1-4	many	TRBV2	ASMRLGTNEKLF
TRBD2	TRBJ2-2	many	TRBV20-1	SARLGGRAVGELF
NA	TRBJ2-2	many	TRBV29-1	SGVEYTGELF
NA	TRBJ1-5	many	TRBV12-3/TRBV12-4	ASSPHRVGGNQPQH
NA	TRBJ2-7	many	TRBV7-8	ASSLGWDSSSYEQY
NA	TRBJ2-1	many	TRBV29-1	SVEDPAGSYNEQF
TRBD1	TRBJ2-5	many	TRBV20-1	SASPGAAGGKETQY
NA	TRBJ2-2	many	TRBV20-1	SAPAQRFGTGELF
TRBD2	TRBJ2-7	many	TRBV29-1	SVEGLAGAEQY
NA	TRBJ2-1	many	TRBV19	ASSMSYNEQF
NA	TRBJ2-5	NA	TRBV20-1	SASLAGYQETQY
NA	TRBJ1-2	many	TRBV2	ASRVRPADYGYT
TRBD2	TRBJ2-7	many	TRBV7-3	ASSLSRLGLANEQY
TRBD2	TRBJ2-5	many	TRBV28	ASSLYSRASGKRETQY
NA	TRBJ2-7	NA	TRBV7-2	ASSLGSVREQY
NA	TRBJ1-5	few	TRBV5-1	ASRPDNAGAPQH
NA	TRBJ2-3	many	TRBV20-1	SARDGGRDTQY
NA	TRBJ1-1	many	TRBV28	ASSSPSGVGMAEAF
NA	TRBJ1-5	many	TRBV12-3/TRBV12-4	ASSLNGNQPQH
NA	TRBJ2-3	many	TRBV5-1	ASSLAMASSDTQY
TRBD1	TRBJ1-3	NA	TRBV7-2	ASSSDRAFGNTIY
NA	TRBJ1-5	many	TRBV23-1	ASSQSSDFSNQPQH
NA	TRBJ1-5	many	TRBV20-1	SAGGKGNQPQH
NA	TRBJ2-6	many	TRBV6-1	ASTGGVGAGANVLT
NA	TRBJ1-3	many	TRBV7-9	ASSLAREKVSGNTIY
NA	TRBJ2-1	many	TRBV29-1	SLMEYNEQF
TRBD1	TRBJ2-1	many	TRBV20-1	SARDQRTGGRNEQF
NA	TRBJ2-6	many	TRBV15	ATSSGSWVSGANVLT
TRBD1	TRBJ2-7	many	TRBV28	ASSPGTVPYEQY
NA	TRBJ2-5	many	TRBV24-1	ATSAGQYRETQY
NA	TRBJ1-2	many	TRBV20-1	SARVSVNHYGYT
TRBD2	TRBJ2-7	many	TRBV24-1	ATSDSSLSGRSYEQY
TRBD2	TRBJ2-3	many	TRBV20-1	SARLEAGGRDTQY
TRBD2	TRBJ2-1	medium-sized	TRBV20-1	SAVAGGYNEQF